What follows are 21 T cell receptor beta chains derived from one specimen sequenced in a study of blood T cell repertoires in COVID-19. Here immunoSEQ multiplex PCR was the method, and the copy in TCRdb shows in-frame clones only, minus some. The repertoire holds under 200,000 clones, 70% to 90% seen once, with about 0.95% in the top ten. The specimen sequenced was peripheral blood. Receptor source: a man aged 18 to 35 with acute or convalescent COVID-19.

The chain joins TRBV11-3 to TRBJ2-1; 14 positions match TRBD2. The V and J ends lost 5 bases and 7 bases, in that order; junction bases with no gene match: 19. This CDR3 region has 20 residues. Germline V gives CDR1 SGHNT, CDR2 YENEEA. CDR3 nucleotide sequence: TGTGCCAGCAGCGCCCCCAGGACTAGCGGGGGGCAGGTGGTCAGGAATGAGCAGTTCTTC. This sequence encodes CASSAPRTSGGQVVRNEQFF.

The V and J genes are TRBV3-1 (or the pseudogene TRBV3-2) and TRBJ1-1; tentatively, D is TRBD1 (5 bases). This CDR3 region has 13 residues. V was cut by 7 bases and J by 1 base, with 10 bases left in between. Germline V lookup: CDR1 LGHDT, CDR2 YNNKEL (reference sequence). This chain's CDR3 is CASTLGENTEAFF. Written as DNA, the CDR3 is TGTGCCAGCACCTTAGGGGAGAACACTGAAGCTTTCTTT.

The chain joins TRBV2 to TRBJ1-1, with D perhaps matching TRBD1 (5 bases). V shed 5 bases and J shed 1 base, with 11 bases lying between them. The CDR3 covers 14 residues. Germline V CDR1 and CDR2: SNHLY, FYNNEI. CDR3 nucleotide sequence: TGTGCCAGCAGTACCGGGACTCCGAACACTGAAGCTTTCTTT. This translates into CASSTGTPNTEAFF. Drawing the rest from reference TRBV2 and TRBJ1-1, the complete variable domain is EPEVTQTPSHQVTQMGQEVILRCVPISNHLYFYWYRQILGQKVEFLVSFYNNEISEKSEIFDDQFSVERPDGSNFTLKIRSTKLEDSAMYFCASSTGTPNTEAFFGQGTRLTVV.

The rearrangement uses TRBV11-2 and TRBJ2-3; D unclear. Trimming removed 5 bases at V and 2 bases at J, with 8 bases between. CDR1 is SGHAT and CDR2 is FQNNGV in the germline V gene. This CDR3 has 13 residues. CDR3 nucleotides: TGTGCCAGCAGCCCTAGACCCACAGATACGCAGTATTTT. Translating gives CASSPRPTDTQYF.

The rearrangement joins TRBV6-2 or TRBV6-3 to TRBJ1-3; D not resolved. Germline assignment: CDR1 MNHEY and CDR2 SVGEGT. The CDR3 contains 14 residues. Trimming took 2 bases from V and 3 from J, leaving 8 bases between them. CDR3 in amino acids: CASSYGGNGNTIYF. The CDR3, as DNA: TGTGCCAGCAGTTACGGAGGGAATGGAAACACCATATATTTT.

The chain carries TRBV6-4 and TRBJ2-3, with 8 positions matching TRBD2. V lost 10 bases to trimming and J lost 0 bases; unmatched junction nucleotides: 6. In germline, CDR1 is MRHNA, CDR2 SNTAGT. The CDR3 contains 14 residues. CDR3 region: CATAREGSTDTQYF. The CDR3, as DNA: TGTGCCACCGCCCGGGAGGGGAGCACAGATACGCAGTATTTT.

Here the CDR3 reads CSAHRDHGYTF. In DNA form, the CDR3 reads TGCAGTGCTCACCGGGATCATGGCTACACCTTC. The rearrangement uses TRBV20-1 and TRBJ1-2; D gene unclear. CDR3 length: 11 residues. With 5 bases removed from V and 6 bases from J, the gap between germline ends came to 10 bases. Germline CDR1 DFQATT, CDR2 SNEGSKA (reference sequence).

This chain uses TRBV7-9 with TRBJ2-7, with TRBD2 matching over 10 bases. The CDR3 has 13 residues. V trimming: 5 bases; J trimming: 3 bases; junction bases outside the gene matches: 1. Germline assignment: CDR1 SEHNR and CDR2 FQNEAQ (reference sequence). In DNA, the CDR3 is TGTGCCAGCAGCCCTAGCGGGGGCTACGAGCAGTACTTC. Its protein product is CASSPSGGYEQYF.

Here the CDR3 reads CASSETDRDFETQYF. DNA of the CDR3: TGCGCCAGCAGTGAGACGGACAGGGATTTTGAGACCCAGTACTTC. The genes are TRBV10-2 and TRBJ2-5; 8 bases map to TRBD1. The CDR3 is made up of 15 amino acids. The V gene's germline CDR1 is WSHSY and CDR2 SAAADI. Trimming cost V 2 bases and J 5 bases; bases outside gene matches: 7.

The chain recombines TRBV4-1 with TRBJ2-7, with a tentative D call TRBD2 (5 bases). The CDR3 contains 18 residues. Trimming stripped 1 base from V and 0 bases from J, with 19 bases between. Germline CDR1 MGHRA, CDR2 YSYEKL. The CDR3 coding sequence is TGCGCCAGCAGCCAAGTTTTCTTTCTTAGAACTAGCTCCTACGAGCAGTACTTC. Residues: CASSQVFFLRTSSYEQYF.

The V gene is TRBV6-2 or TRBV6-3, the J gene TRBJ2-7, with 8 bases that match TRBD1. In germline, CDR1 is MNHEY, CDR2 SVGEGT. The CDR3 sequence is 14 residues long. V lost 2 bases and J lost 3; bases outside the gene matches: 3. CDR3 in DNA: TGTGCCAGCAGTTACGGACAGGGCTACTACGAGCAGTACGTC. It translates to CASSYGQGYYEQYV.

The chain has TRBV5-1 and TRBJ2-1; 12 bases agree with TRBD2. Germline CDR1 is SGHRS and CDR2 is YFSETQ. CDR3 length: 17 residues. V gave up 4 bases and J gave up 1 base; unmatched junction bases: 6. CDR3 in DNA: TGCGCCAGCAGCAGCACTAGCGGGGGGCTTTCCTACAATGAGCAGTTCTTC. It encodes CASSSTSGGLSYNEQFF.

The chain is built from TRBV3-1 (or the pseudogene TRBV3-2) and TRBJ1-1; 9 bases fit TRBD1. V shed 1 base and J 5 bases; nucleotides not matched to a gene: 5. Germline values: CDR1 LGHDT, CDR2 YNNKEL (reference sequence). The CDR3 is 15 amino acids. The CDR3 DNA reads TGTGCCAGCAGCCAAGCGACAGGGGGGGGGACTGAAGCTTTCTTT. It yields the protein CASSQATGGGTEAFF.

The CDR3 spells CASSRTGNTEAFF. CDR3 coding DNA: TGCGCCAGCAGCCGGACAGGTAACACTGAAGCTTTCTTT. The V and J genes are TRBV5-1 and TRBJ1-1; 7 nucleotides match TRBD1. The CDR3 sequence is 13 residues long. In germline, CDR1 is SGHRS, CDR2 YFSETQ. V was pared by 4 bases and J by 2 bases, with 2 bases of the junction left unmatched.

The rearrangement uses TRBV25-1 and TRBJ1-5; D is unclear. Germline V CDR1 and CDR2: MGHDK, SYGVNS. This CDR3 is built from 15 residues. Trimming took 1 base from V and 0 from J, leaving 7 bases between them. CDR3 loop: CASSELRDSNQPQHF. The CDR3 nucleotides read TGTGCCAGCAGTGAATTGCGGGATAGCAATCAGCCCCAGCATTTT.

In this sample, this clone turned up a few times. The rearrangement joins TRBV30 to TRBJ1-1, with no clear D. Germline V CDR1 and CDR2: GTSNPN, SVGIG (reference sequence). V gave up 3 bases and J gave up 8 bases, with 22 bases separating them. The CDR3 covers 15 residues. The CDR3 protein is CAWSSMERAVVEAFF. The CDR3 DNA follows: TGTGCCTGGAGCTCGATGGAGCGAGCCGTCGTGGAAGCTTTCTTT.

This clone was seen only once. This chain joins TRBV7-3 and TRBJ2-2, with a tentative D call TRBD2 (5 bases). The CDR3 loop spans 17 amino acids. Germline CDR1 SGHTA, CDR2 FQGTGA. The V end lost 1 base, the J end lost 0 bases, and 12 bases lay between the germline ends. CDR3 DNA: TGTGCCAGCAGCTTAAGGGTGAGCGGTACGAACACCGGGGAGCTGTTTTTT. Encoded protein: CASSLRVSGTNTGELFF.

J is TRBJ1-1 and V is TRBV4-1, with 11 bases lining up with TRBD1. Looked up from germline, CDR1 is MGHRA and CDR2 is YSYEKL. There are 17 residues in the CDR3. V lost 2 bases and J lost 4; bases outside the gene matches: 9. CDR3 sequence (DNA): TGCGCCAGCAGCCAATTGGGACAGGGGGAATGGAGCACTGAAGCTTTCTTT. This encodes CASSQLGQGEWSTEAFF.

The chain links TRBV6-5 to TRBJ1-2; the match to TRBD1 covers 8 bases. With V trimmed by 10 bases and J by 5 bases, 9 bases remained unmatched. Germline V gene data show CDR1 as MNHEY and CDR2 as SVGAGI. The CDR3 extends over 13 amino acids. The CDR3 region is CATRTGRGYGYTF. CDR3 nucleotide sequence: TGTGCCACTAGGACAGGGAGAGGGTATGGCTACACCTTC.

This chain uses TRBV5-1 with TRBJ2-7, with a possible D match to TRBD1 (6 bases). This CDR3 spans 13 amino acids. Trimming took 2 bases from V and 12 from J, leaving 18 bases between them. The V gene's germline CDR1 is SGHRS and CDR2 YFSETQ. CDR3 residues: CASSFQGTTSWYF. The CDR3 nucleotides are TGCGCCAGCAGCTTCCAGGGGACCACCTCCTGGTACTTC.

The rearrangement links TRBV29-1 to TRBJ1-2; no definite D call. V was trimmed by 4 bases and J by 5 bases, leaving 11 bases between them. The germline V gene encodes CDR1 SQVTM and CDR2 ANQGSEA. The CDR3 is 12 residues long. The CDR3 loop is CSVVGSGYGYTF. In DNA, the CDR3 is TGCAGCGTTGTAGGGTCGGGGTATGGCTACACCTTC.